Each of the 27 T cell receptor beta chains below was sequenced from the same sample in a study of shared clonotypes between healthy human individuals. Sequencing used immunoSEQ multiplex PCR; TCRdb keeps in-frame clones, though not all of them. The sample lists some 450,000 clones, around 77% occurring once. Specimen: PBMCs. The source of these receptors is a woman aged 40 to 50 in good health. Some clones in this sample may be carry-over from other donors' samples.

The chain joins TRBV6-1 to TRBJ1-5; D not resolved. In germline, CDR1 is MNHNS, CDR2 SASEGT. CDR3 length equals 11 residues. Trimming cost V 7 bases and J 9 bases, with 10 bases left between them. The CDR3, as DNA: TGTGCCAGCAACTCCCCATCGCCCCAGCATTTT. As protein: CASNSPSPQHF.

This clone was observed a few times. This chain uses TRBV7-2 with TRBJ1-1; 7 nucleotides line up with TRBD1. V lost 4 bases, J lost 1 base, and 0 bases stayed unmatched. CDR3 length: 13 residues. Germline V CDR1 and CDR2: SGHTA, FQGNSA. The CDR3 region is CASSWTGNTEAFF. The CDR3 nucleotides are TGTGCCAGCAGCTGGACAGGGAACACTGAAGCTTTCTTT.

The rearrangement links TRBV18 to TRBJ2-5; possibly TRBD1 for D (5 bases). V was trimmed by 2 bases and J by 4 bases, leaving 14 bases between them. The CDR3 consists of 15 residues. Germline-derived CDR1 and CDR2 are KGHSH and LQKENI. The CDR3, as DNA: TGTGCCAGCTCACCAGTCCCAGGGTCGGGAGAGACCCAGTACTTC. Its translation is CASSPVPGSGETQYF. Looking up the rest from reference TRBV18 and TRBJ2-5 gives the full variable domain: NAGVMQNPRHLVRRRGQEARLRCSPMKGHSHVYWYRQLPEEGLKFMVYLQKENIIDESGMPKERFSAEFPKEGPSILRIQQVVRGDSAAYFCASSPVPGSGETQYFGPGTRLLVL.

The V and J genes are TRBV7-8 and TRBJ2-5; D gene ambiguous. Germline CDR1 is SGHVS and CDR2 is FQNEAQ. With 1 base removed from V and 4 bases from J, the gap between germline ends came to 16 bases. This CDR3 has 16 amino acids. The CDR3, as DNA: TGTGCCAGCAGCTTAGGTCCCACCACCCTTACAGAGACCCAGTACTTC. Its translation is CASSLGPTTLTETQYF.

The CDR3 loop reads CASSLVVASYNEQFF. CDR3 nucleotides: TGCGCCAGCAGCTTGGTTGTGGCGTCCTACAATGAGCAGTTCTTC. The V gene is TRBV5-1, the J gene TRBJ2-1, with no clear D. Germline loops: CDR1 SGHRS, CDR2 YFSETQ. The germline V and J ends were trimmed by 0 bases and 1 base, with 8 bases remaining between them. There are 15 residues in the CDR3.

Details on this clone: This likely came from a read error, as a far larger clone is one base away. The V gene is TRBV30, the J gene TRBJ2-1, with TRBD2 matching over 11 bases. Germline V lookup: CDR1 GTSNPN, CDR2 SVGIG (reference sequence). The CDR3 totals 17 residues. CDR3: CAWSVSPGGLADNEQLF. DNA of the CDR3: TGTGCCTGGAGTGTTTCCCCGGGGGGACTAGCGGACAATGAGCAGCTCTTC.

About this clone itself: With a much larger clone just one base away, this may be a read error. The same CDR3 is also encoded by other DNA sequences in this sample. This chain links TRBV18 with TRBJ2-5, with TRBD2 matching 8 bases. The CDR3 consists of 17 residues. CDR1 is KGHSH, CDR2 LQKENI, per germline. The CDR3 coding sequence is TGTGCCAGCTCACCATATGTGTTAGCGGGGAACCAGGAGACCCAGTACTTC. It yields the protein CASSPYVLAGNQETQYF.

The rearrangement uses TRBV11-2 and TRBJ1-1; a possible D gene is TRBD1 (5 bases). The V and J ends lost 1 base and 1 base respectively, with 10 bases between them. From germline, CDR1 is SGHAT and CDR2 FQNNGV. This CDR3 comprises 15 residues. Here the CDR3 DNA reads TGTGCCAGCAGCTTAGGCAGGGTGGCGAACACTGAAGCTTTCTTT. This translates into CASSLGRVANTEAFF.

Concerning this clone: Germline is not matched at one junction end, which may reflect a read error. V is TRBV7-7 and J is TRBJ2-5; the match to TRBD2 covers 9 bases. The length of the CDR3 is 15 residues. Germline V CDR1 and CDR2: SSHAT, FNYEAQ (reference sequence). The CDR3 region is CASSFGTSPSETQYF. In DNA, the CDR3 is TGTGCTAGCAGCTTTGGGACTAGCCCGTCAGAGACCCAGTACTTC.

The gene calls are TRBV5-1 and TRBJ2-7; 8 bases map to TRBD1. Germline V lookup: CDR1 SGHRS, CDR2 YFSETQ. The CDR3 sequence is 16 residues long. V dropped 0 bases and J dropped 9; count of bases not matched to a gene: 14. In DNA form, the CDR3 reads TGCGCCAGCAGCTTGGATCCGGGACAGGACATACCCCGGCAGTACTTC. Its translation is CASSLDPGQDIPRQYF.

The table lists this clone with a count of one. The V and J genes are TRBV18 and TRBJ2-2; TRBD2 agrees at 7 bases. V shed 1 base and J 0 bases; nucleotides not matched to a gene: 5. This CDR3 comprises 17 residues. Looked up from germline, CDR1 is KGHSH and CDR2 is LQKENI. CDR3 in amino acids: CASSPQASGTNTGELFF. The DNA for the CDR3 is TGTGCCAGCTCACCACAGGCTAGCGGAACGAACACCGGGGAGCTGTTTTTT.

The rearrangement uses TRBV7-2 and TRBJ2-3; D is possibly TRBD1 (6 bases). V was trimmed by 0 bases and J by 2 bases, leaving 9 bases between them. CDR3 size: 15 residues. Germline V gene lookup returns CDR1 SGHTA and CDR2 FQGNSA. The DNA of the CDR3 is TGTGCCAGCAGCTTAGCAGGGGGACCCACAGATACGCAGTATTTT. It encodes CASSLAGGPTDTQYF. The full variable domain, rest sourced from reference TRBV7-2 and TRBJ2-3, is GAGVSQSPSNKVTEKGKDVELRCDPISGHTALYWYRQSLGQGLEFLIYFQGNSAPDKSGLPSDRFSAERTGGSVSTLTIQRTQQEDSAVYLCASSLAGGPTDTQYFGPGTRLTVL.

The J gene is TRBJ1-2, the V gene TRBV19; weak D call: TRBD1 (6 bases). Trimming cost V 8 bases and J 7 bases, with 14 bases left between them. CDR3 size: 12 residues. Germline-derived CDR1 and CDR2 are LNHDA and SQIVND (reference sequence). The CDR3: CASGAYRAGYTF. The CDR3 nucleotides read TGTGCCAGTGGGGCCTACAGGGCTGGCTACACCTTC.

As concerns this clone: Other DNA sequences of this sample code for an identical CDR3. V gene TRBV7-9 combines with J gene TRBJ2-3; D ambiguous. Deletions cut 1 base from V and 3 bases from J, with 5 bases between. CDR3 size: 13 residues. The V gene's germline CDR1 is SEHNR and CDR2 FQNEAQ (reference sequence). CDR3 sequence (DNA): TGTGCCAGCAGCTTAGGTGGGACAGATACGCAGTATTTT. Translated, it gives CASSLGGTDTQYF.

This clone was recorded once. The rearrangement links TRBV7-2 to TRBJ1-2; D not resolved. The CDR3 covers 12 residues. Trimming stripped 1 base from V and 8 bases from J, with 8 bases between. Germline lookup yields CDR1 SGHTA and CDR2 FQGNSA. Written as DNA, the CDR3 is TGTGCCAGCAGCTTAGTTGCCGGCGGCTACACCTTC. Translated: CASSLVAGGYTF.

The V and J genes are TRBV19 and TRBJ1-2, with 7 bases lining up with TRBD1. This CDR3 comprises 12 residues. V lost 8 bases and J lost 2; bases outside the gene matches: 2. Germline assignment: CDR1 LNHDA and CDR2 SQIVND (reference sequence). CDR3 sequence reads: CASGTVNYGYTF. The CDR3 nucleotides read TGTGCCAGTGGGACAGTCAACTATGGCTACACCTTC.

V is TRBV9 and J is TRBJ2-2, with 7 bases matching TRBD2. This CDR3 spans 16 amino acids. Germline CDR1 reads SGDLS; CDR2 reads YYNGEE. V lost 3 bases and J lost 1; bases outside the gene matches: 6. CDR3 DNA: TGTGCCAGCAGCGCGCAGCTAGCGGAGAACACCGGGGAGCTGTTTTTT. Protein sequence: CASSAQLAENTGELFF.

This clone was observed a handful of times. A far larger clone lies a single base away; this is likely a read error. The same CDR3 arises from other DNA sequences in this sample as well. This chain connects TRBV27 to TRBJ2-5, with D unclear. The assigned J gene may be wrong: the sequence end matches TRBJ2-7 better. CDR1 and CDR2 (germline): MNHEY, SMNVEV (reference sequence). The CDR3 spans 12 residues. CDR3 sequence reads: CASRSPSYEQYF. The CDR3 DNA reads TGTGCTAGCAGGTCCCCCTCGTACGAGCAGTACTTC.

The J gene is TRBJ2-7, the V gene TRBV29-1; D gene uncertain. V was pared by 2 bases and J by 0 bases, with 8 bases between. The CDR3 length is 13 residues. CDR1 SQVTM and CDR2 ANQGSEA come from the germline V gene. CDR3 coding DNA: TGCAGCGTTGAACAGGTAAACTCCTACGAGCAGTACTTC. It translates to CSVEQVNSYEQYF.

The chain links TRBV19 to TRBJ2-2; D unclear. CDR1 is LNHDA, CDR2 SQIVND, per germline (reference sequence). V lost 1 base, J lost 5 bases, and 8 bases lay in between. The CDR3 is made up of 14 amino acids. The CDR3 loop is CASSIGIGTGELFF. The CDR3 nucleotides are TGTGCCAGTAGTATAGGCATTGGGACCGGGGAGCTGTTTTTT. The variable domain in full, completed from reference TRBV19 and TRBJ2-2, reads DGGITQSPKYLFRKEGQNVTLSCEQNLNHDAMYWYRQDPGQGLRLIYYSQIVNDFQKGDIAEGYSVSREKKESFPLTVTSAQKNPTAFYLCASSIGIGTGELFFGEGSRLTVL.

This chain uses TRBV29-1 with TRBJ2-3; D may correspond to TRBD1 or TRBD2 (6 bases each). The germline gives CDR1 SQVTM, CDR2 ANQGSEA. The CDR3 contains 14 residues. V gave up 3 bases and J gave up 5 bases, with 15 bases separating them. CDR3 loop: CSVEEGGIGDTQYF. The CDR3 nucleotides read TGCAGCGTTGAGGAGGGGGGTATAGGAGATACGCAGTATTTT.

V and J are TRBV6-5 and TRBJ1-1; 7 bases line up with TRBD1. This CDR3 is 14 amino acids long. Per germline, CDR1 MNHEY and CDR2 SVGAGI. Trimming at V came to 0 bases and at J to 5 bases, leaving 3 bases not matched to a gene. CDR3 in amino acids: CASSYSRGWTEAFF. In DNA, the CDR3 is TGTGCCAGCAGTTACTCCAGGGGGTGGACTGAAGCTTTCTTT.

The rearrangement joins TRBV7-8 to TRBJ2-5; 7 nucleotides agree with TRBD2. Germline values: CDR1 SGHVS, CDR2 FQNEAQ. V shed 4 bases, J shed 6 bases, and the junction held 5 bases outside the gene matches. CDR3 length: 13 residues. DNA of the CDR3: TGTGCCAGCAGCTCCTCGGGACTAAAGACCCAGTACTTC. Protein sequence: CASSSSGLKTQYF.

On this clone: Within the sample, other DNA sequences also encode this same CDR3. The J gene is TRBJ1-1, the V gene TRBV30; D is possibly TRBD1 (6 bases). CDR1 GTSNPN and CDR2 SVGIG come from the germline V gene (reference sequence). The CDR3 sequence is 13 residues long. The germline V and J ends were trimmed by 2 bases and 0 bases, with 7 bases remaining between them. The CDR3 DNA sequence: TGTGCCTGGAGTACAGGGTTGAACACTGAAGCTTTCTTT. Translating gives CAWSTGLNTEAFF.

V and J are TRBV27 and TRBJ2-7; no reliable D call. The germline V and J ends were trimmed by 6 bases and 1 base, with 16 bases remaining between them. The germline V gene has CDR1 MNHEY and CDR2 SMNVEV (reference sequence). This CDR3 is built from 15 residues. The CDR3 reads CASRRSPGRSYEQYF. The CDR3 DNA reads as TGTGCCAGCAGACGGAGCCCCGGACGGTCCTACGAGCAGTACTTC.

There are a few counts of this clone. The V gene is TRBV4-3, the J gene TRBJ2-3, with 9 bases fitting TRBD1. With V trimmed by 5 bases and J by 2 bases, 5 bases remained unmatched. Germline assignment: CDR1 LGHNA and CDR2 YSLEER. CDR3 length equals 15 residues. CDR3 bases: TGCGCCAGCAGCGGGACAGGGAGCCACACAGATACGCAGTATTTT. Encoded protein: CASSGTGSHTDTQYF.

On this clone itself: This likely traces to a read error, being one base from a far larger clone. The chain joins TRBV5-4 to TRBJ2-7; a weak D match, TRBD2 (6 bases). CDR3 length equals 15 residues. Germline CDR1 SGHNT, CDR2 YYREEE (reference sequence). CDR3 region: CASSLGGASSHEQYF. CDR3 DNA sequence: TGTGCCAGCAGCTTAGGCGGGGCGAGCTCCCACGAGCAGTACTTC.